This entry lists 5 T cell receptor beta chains sequenced from one sample in a study of Graves' ophthalmopathy and Graves' hyperthyroidism. Researchers took RNA transcripts and amplified TCR beta CDR3 regions from them. Second-round multiplex PCR followed a first-round RT-PCR using HTBI primers. TCRdb independently ran MiXCR on the multiplex PCR reads; one entry per CDR3 protein. This sample has hundreds of thousands of distinct CDR3 sequences, with 35% to 50% found just once. Sequencing was performed on peripheral blood. These receptors were taken from an adult man with Graves' ophthalmopathy.

This clonotype was detected only a few times. The chain recombines TRBV7-2 with TRBJ1-3; D gene uncertain. CDR1 and CDR2 (germline): SGHTA, FQGNSA. V was pared by 7 bases and J by 9 bases, with 10 bases between. The CDR3 covers 11 residues. CDR3 protein: CASTSPGTIYF. In DNA, the CDR3 is TGTGCCAGCACCTCCCCGGGCACCATATATTTT.

In the case of this clonotype: Its ends do not fully match the called genes, so a read error is possible. V and J are TRBV5-1 and TRBJ2-7; TRBD1 is a possible D gene (6 bases). The CDR3 has 14 residues. In germline, CDR1 is SGHRS, CDR2 YFSETQ. The DNA of the CDR3 is TGCGCCAGCAGCTTGGGGGAGACAGGTTCAGCCCCCTCCTTC. It translates to CASSLGETGSAPSF.

This clonotype was detected only a few times. V usage is TRBV11-2 and J usage is TRBJ2-7, with 7 bases identical to TRBD1. The ends lost 5 bases at V and 4 bases at J; junction bases unmatched: 5. Germline CDR1 and CDR2: SGHAT and FQNNGV. The CDR3 spans 13 residues. CDR3 residues: CASSPPQGYEQYF. In nucleotides, the CDR3 is TGTGCCAGCAGCCCACCACAGGGGTACGAGCAGTACTTC.

The chain combines TRBV5-1 with TRBJ1-2; 7 nucleotides agree with TRBD1. The junction had 5 bases not matched to a gene; V was cut back by 4 bases and J by 2 bases. The CDR3 length is 14 residues. Germline V gene data show CDR1 as SGHRS and CDR2 as YFSETQ. CDR3 sequence: CASSRQGKNYGYTF. The CDR3, as DNA: TGCGCCAGCAGCCGACAGGGAAAGAACTATGGCTACACCTTC.

As regards this clonotype: Compared with germline, one end of the junction differs, possibly owing to a read error. The chain couples TRBV7-8 to TRBJ1-4; tentative D call: TRBD1 (5 bases). From germline, CDR1 is SGHVS and CDR2 FQNEAQ. CDR3 length: 15 amino acids. CDR3 in amino acids: CASSQFGTLTEKLFF. The CDR3 DNA is TGCGCCAGCAGCCAGTTCGGGACTTTGACGGAAAAACTGTTTTTT.